What follows are 2 T cell receptor beta chains derived from one specimen sequenced in a study of beta chain features in type 1 diabetes (dated by TCRdb to 2017 to 2018). The library was built by means of the immunoSEQ multiplex PCR assay. The entire amount of isolated RNA was reverse transcribed using the High Capacity cDNA Reverse Transcription Kit, so the sequenced TCRB transcripts were expressed ones. The source is immuneACCESS, and TCRdb retained only in-frame sequences with V and J called. Part of the clones is not carried over; for the studies checked, unresolved V genes explain less than half of this, and the remainder is unexplained. Counted in this sample were hundreds of thousands of clones; about 16% of them appeared once. The leading ten clones occupy around 0.095% of the sample. The sample consisted of naive CD4+ T cells from blood. What this sample's cell subset or site label stands for: true naive CD4+ T cells. The receptors originated from a man aged 18 to 29 in good health.

This rearrangement joins TRBV7-3 to TRBJ2-5, with TRBD2 identical over 12 bases. Per the germline V gene, CDR1 is SGHTA and CDR2 is FQGTGA. Losses at the gene ends were 5 bases for V and 2 bases for J; bases not matched to a gene: 3. The CDR3 loop spans 15 amino acids. The CDR3 sequence: CASSVTSGRQETQYF. CDR3 sequence (DNA): TGTGCCAGCAGCGTTACTAGCGGGAGGCAAGAGACCCAGTACTTC.

This clone appeared a few times. The J gene is TRBJ2-5, the V gene TRBV28; D is unclear. V was clipped by 5 bases and J by 2 bases, with 12 bases between them. Germline CDR1 and CDR2: MDHEN and SYDVKM. CDR3 length equals 14 residues. This CDR3 is CASSRRVRQETQYF. The CDR3, as DNA: TGTGCCAGCAGTCGCAGAGTTAGGCAAGAGACCCAGTACTTC.